This T cell receptor (beta chain) was profiled in a study of human T cells and chemical hapten exposure. Across the study: Doses of diphenylcyclopropenone went to the patients' scalps weekly throughout the approximately 22-week study.

Germline V gene sequence: CDR1 SGHAT, CDR2 FQNNGV. This CDR3 region has 15 residues. V was pared by 4 bases and J by 0 bases, with 4 bases of the junction left unmatched. Noted time point: patch test 2, 6 weeks after DPC sensitization. Documented treatment: therapeutic diphenylcyclopropenone sensitization with weekly scalp DPC. TCRdb ran MiXCR on the RACE reads and lists one entry per CDR3 protein. The data contain 70,000 to 90,000 distinct CDR3 sequences, more than 9% of them singletons. General study findings and limits: Controls formed significantly fewer large CDR3 similarity clusters than expanded TCRs did.

Of note for this clonotype: Its antigen is unknown.

The sequence was obtained from a woman aged 50 to 65 with alopecia areata. Some clones in this sample may be carry-over from other donors' samples. The sequencing here drew on whole blood, taken in connection with sensitization to the hapten diphenylcyclopropenone (DPC). The V gene is TRBV11-2, the J gene TRBJ1-1; 8 bases are shared with TRBD1. CDR3 protein: CASSSDRGMNTEAFF. In DNA, the CDR3 is TGTGCCAGCAGCTCCGACAGGGGCATGAACACTGAAGCTTTCTTT.